The 16 T cell receptor beta chains reported below all come from one sample, sequenced in a study of OX40 agonist ivuxolimab in advanced cancers. The method was immunoSEQ multiplex PCR; TCRdb's version includes in-frame clones alone and lacks a portion of them. The data show approximately 76,000 clones, 86% seen once. This sample comprised CD4+ or CD8+ T cells sorted from blood, obtained in a trial of the OX40 agonist ivuxolimab. These receptors were taken from an adult with an advanced solid tumor such as melanoma, head and neck, liver or kidney cancer.

V and J are TRBV6-4 and TRBJ2-7; 9 bases are shared with TRBD2. The V gene's germline CDR1 is MRHNA and CDR2 SNTAGT. CDR3 size: 16 residues. The ends lost 4 bases at V and 0 bases at J; junction bases unmatched: 7. This CDR3 reads CASSAIAGAGSYEQYF. In nucleotides, the CDR3 is TGTGCCAGCAGTGCCATAGCGGGAGCGGGCTCCTACGAGCAGTACTTC.

This CDR3 is CASREQAGAYNEQFF. The CDR3 DNA follows: TGTGCCAGCAGAGAACAAGCGGGGGCGTACAATGAGCAGTTCTTC. The chain employs TRBV6-1 and TRBJ2-1; 8 bases match TRBD2. The V and J ends lost 6 bases and 4 bases, in that order; junction bases with no gene match: 8. From germline, CDR1 is MNHNS and CDR2 SASEGT. CDR3 length equals 15 residues.

The chain joins TRBV6-1 to TRBJ1-6; D gene unclear. The CDR3 runs to 13 residues. Trimming pared 1 base from V and 7 bases from J, leaving 5 bases between. The V gene's germline CDR1 is MNHNS and CDR2 SASEGT. CDR3 in amino acids: CASSEVRNSPLHF. The CDR3 nucleotides are TGTGCCAGCAGTGAAGTGCGAAATTCACCCCTCCACTTT.

About this clone itself: Germline is not matched at one junction end, which may reflect a read error. The chain couples TRBV7-7 to TRBJ1-1; D is unresolved. The CDR3 length is 14 residues. The germline CDR1 and CDR2 sequences are SSHAT and FNYEAQ (reference sequence). In DNA, the CDR3 is TGTGCTAGCAGCAGAGAGGCCGGGTCTTCGGAAGCTTTCTTT. As protein: CASSREAGSSEAFF. Full variable domain (missing parts from reference TRBV7-7 and TRBJ1-1): GAGVSQSPRYKVTKRGQDVTLRCDPISSHATLYWYQQALGQGPEFLTYFNYEAQPDKSGLPSDRFSAERPEGSISTLTIQRTEQRDSAMYRCASSREAGSSEAFFGQGTRLTVV.

The gene calls are TRBV7-9 and TRBJ2-2; 7 bases line up with TRBD1. The germline gives CDR1 SEHNR, CDR2 FQNEAQ (reference sequence). Losses at the gene ends were 5 bases for V and 5 bases for J; bases not matched to a gene: 8. The CDR3 contains 15 residues. The CDR3 nucleotides read TGTGCCAGCAGCAGACAGGACAGGCCGACCGGGGAGCTGTTTTTT. Amino acids: CASSRQDRPTGELFF. Using reference TRBV7-9 and TRBJ2-2 for the parts outside the CDR3, the full variable domain is DTGVSQNPRHKITKRGQNVTFRCDPISEHNRLYWYRQTLGQGPEFLTYFQNEAQLEKSRLLSDRFSAERPKGSFSTLEIQRTEQGDSAMYLCASSRQDRPTGELFFGEGSRLTVL.

This clone came up a few times. CDR3 coding DNA: TGTGCCAGCAGCGTAGGGGCGAACACTGAAGCTTTCTTT. Amino acid sequence: CASSVGANTEAFF. The V call is TRBV9, the J call TRBJ1-1; no firm D call. This CDR3 spans 13 amino acids. Trimming cost V 0 bases and J 1 base, with 4 bases left between them. Germline V gives CDR1 SGDLS, CDR2 YYNGEE.

The chain links TRBV19 to TRBJ2-5; the match to TRBD2 covers 11 bases. Losses at the gene ends were 4 bases for V and 5 bases for J; bases not matched to a gene: 3. Germline V lookup: CDR1 LNHDA, CDR2 SQIVND (reference sequence). The CDR3 is 14 amino acids. The CDR3 coding sequence is TGTGCCAGTAGTACGACTAGCGGGATTGAGACCCAGTACTTC. Translated: CASSTTSGIETQYF.

The genes are TRBV4-3 and TRBJ1-1; no clear D. Germline loops: CDR1 LGHNA, CDR2 YSLEER. The CDR3 totals 15 residues. Trimming took 1 base from V and 1 from J, leaving 10 bases between them. CDR3 protein: CASSQVEQSNTEAFF. CDR3 DNA sequence: TGCGCCAGCAGCCAAGTTGAACAATCGAACACTGAAGCTTTCTTT.

This rearrangement joins TRBV10-1 to TRBJ2-5, with 8 bases lining up with TRBD1. With 3 bases clipped from V and 6 bases from J, the junction kept 6 bases outside the gene matches. Per germline, CDR1 WNHNN and CDR2 SYGVQD (reference sequence). This CDR3 is 14 amino acids long. This chain's CDR3 is CASSESGGWKTQYF. CDR3 sequence (DNA): TGCGCCAGCAGTGAATCAGGGGGCTGGAAGACCCAGTACTTC.

The chain recombines TRBV5-6 with TRBJ2-5; TRBD2 matches at 14 bases. After removal of 2 bases from V and 4 bases from J, the junction contained 4 bases not matched to a gene. Germline loops: CDR1 SGHDT, CDR2 YYEEEE. The CDR3 consists of 16 residues. CDR3 coding DNA: TGTGCCAGCAGCTTCCGACTAGCGGGGGGGAGAGAGACCCAGTACTTC. It encodes CASSFRLAGGRETQYF.

The rearrangement joins TRBV19 to TRBJ2-1; D gene uncertain. The V and J ends lost 3 bases and 7 bases respectively, with 4 bases between them. This CDR3 contains 11 residues. The germline CDR1 and CDR2 sequences are LNHDA and SQIVND (reference sequence). The CDR3 protein is CASSMMNEQFF. CDR3 nucleotide sequence: TGTGCCAGTAGTATGATGAATGAGCAGTTCTTC.

This clone has a handful of counts. The V call is TRBV9, the J call TRBJ2-1, with 8 nucleotides matching TRBD1. Losses at the gene ends were 4 bases for V and 5 bases for J; bases not matched to a gene: 8. Germline values: CDR1 SGDLS, CDR2 YYNGEE. The length of the CDR3 is 15 residues. CDR3 DNA: TGTGCCAGCAGCCCAACAGGGGGTGGTGACAATGAGCAGTTCTTC. This encodes CASSPTGGGDNEQFF. The full variable domain, rest sourced from reference TRBV9 and TRBJ2-1, is DSGVTQTPKHLITATGQRVTLRCSPRSGDLSVYWYQQSLDQGLQFLIQYYNGEERAKGNILERFSAQQFPDLHSELNLSSLELGDSALYFCASSPTGGGDNEQFFGPGTRLTVL.

The chain has TRBV14 and TRBJ2-1; D is unclear. The germline CDR1 and CDR2 sequences are SGHDN and FVKESK. V gave up 0 bases and J gave up 7 bases, with 22 bases separating them. The CDR3 runs to 18 residues. CDR3 region: CASSQEYLSLEMFNEQFF. For the CDR3, the DNA is TGTGCCAGCAGCCAAGAGTACCTCTCCCTAGAGATGTTTAATGAGCAGTTCTTC.

The chain is built from TRBV7-8 and TRBJ2-5; 13 nucleotides line up with TRBD2. TRBJ2-7 matches the DNA end more closely, so the J call is doubtful. CDR1 is SGHVS, CDR2 FQNEAQ, per germline. CDR3 length equals 17 residues. The CDR3: CASSLGWTSGSSYEQYF. The CDR3 nucleotides read TGTGCCAGCAGCTTAGGGTGGACTAGCGGGAGCTCCTACGAGCAGTACTTC.

V gene TRBV7-9 combines with J gene TRBJ2-1; 11 positions agree with TRBD2. Germline V gene data show CDR1 as SEHNR and CDR2 as FQNEAQ (reference sequence). V lost 5 bases, J lost 12 bases, and 15 bases stayed unmatched. CDR3 size: 16 residues. The CDR3 DNA sequence: TGTGCCAGCAGCCCCTTAGCGGGGGGGCCCCGTCGCCGGCAGTTCTTC. Its translation is CASSPLAGGPRRRQFF.

The chain carries TRBV7-9 and TRBJ2-1; D is uncertain. This CDR3 region has 18 residues. Deletions cut 5 bases from V and 3 bases from J, with 23 bases between. The germline gives CDR1 SEHNR, CDR2 FQNEAQ (reference sequence). CDR3: CASSPPKRLLDNYNEQFF. The CDR3 DNA sequence: TGTGCCAGCAGCCCCCCAAAGCGACTCCTCGACAACTACAATGAGCAGTTCTTC.